Reported below is one TCR beta chain. Its antigen is undetermined. Trimming removed 0 bases from V and 7 bases from J, with 13 bases in between. CDR1 and CDR2 from the germline V gene are ENHRY and SYGVKD. This CDR3 is built from 15 residues. These data originate in a study of shared clonotypes between healthy human individuals. Study-level findings and limits: Non-shared clonotypes had lower generation probabilities than those shared by all four donors.

Here immunoSEQ multiplex PCR was the method, and the copy in TCRdb shows in-frame clones only, minus some. The sample comprises a few million clones, approximately 90% of which are singletons, and 0.3% to 0.4% rests with the top ten. The source material was naive CD4+ T cells from PBMCs. Subset here: CD45RA+ positively selected. This TCR was sampled from a man in his late teens or twenties in good health. Some clones in this sample may be carry-over from other donors' samples. V gene TRBV10-3 combines with J gene TRBJ2-1; D possibly corresponds to TRBD1 (5 bases). CDR3 region: CAISESAGNGNEQFF. CDR3 DNA sequence: TGTGCCATCAGTGAGTCGGCAGGGAATGGGAATGAGCAGTTCTTC.